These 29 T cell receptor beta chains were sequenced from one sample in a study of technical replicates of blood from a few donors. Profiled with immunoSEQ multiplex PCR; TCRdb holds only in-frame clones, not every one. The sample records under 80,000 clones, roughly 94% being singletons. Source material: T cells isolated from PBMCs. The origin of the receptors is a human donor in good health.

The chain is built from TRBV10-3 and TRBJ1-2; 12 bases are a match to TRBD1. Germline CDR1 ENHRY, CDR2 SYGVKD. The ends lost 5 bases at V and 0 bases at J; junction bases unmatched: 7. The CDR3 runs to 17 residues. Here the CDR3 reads CAISSQGQGAANYGYTF. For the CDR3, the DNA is TGTGCCATCAGTTCCCAGGGACAGGGGGCTGCTAACTATGGCTACACCTTC.

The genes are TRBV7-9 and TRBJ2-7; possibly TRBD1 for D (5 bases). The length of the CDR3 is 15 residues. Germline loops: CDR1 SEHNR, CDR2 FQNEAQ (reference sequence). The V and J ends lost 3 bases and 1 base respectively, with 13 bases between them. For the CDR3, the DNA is TGTGCCAGCAGCTTTTTGGACACCTATTCCTACGAGCAGTACTTC. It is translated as CASSFLDTYSYEQYF.

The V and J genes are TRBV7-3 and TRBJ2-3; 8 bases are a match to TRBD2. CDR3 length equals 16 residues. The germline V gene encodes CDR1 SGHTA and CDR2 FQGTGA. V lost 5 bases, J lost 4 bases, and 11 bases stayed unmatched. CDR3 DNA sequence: TGTGCCAGCAGCCGGACGGCGGGGGGCCCCCCAGATACGCAGTATTTT. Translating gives CASSRTAGGPPDTQYF.

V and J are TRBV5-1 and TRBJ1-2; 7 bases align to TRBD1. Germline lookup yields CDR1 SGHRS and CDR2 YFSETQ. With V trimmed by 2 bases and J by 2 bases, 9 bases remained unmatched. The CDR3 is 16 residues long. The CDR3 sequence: CASSFIGQERNYGYTF. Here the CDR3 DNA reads TGCGCCAGCAGCTTTATCGGACAGGAAAGAAACTATGGCTACACCTTC.

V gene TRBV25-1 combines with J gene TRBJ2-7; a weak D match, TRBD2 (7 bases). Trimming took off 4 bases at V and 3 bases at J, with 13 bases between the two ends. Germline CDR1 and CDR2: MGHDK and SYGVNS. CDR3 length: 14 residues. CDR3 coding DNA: TGTGCCAGCAGTGTGGGGGGGCCCGGCTACGAGCAGTACTTC. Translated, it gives CASSVGGPGYEQYF.

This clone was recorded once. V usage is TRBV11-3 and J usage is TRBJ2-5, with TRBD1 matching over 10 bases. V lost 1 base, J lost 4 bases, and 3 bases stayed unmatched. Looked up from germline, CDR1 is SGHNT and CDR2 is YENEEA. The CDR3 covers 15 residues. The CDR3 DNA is TGTGCCAGCAGCTTAGGGACAGGGGGACGAGAGACCCAGTACTTC. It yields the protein CASSLGTGGRETQYF.

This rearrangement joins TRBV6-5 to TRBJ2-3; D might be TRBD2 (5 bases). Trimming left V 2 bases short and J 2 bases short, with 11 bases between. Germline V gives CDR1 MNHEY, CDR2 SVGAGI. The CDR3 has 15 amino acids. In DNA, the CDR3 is TGTGCCAGCAGTTACCGGAGCGGTTACACAGATACGCAGTATTTT. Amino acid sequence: CASSYRSGYTDTQYF.

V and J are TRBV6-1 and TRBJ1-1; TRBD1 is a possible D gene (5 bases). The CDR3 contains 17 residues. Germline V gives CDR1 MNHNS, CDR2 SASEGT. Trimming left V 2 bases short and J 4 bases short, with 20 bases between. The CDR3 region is CASSELPSGLGGTEAFF. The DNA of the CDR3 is TGTGCCAGCAGTGAACTACCTTCGGGACTGGGAGGCACTGAAGCTTTCTTT.

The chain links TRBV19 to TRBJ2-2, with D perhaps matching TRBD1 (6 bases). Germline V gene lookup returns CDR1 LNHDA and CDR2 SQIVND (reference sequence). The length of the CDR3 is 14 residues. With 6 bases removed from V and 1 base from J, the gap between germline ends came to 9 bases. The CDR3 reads CASRWGQNTGELFF. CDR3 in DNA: TGTGCCAGTAGATGGGGACAGAACACCGGGGAGCTGTTTTTT.

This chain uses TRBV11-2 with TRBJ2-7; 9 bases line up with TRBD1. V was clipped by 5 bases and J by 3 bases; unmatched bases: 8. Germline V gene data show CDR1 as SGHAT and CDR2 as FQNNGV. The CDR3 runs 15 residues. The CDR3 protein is CASSPNPGQGYEQYF. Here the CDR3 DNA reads TGTGCCAGCAGCCCAAACCCGGGACAGGGCTACGAGCAGTACTTC.

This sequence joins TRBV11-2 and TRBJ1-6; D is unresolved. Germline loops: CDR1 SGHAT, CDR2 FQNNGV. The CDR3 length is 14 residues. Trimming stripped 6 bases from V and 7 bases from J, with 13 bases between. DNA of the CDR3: TGTGCCAGCAGATCCGGACTGAACAATTCACCCCTCCACTTT. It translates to CASRSGLNNSPLHF.

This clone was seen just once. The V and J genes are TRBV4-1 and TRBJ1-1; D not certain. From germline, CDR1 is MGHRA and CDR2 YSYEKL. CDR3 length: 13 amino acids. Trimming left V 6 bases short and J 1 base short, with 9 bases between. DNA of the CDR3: TGCGCCAGCAGTATACAGACGAACACTGAAGCTTTCTTT. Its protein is CASSIQTNTEAFF.

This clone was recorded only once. For the CDR3, the DNA is TGTGCCAGCAGCCCCACAGAGAACACTGAAGCTTTCTTT. Its translation: CASSPTENTEAFF. V gene TRBV7-9 combines with J gene TRBJ1-1; D gene ambiguous. V lost 5 bases, J lost 1 base, and 8 bases lay in between. CDR3 size: 13 residues. Germline values: CDR1 SEHNR, CDR2 FQNEAQ (reference sequence).

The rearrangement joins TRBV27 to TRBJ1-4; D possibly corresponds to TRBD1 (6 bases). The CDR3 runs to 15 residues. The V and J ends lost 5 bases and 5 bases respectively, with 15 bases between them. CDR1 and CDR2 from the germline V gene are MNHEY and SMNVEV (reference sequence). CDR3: CASSPRVTGNEKLFF. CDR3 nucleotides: TGTGCCAGCAGTCCACGCGTGACAGGAAATGAAAAACTGTTTTTT.

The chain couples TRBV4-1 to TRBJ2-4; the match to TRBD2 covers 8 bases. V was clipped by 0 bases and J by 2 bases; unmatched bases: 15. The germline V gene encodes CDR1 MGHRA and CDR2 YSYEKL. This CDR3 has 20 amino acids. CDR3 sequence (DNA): TGCGCCAGCAGCCAAGAAGCAATAGTGGAGACTAGCGAGTCCAAAAACATTCAGTACTTC. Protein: CASSQEAIVETSESKNIQYF.

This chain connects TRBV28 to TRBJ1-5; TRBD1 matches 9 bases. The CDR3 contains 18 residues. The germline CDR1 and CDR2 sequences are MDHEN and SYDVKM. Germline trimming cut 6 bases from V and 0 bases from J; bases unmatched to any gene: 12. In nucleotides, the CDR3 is TGTGCCAGCAGACCCATAGGACAGGGGACTATTAGCAATCAGCCCCAGCATTTT. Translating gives CASRPIGQGTISNQPQHF.

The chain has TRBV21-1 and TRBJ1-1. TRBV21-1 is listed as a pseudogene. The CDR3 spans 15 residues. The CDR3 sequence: CASSKGHGMNTEAFF. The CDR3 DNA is TGTGCCAGCAGCAAAGGGCACGGGATGAACACTGAAGCTTTCTTT.

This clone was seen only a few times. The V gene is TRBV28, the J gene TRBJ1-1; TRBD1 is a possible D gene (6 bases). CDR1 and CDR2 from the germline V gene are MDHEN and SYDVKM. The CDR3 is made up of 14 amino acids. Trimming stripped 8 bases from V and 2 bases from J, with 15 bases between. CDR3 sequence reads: CASAATGLNTEAFF. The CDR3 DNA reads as TGTGCCAGCGCTGCTACAGGGCTTAACACTGAAGCTTTCTTT.

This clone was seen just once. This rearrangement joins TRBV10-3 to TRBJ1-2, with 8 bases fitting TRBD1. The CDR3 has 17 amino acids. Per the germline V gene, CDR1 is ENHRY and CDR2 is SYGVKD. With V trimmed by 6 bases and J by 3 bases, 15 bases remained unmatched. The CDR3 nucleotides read TGTGCCATCAGGGGCCGTTGGACAGGGAAAGGGGACTATGGCTACACCTTC. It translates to CAIRGRWTGKGDYGYTF.

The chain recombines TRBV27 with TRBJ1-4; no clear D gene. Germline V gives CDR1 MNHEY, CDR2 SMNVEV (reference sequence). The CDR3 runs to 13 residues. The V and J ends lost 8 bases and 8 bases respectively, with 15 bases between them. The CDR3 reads CASSGEGGEKLFF. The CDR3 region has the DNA TGTGCCAGCTCTGGGGAGGGAGGGGAAAAACTGTTTTTT.

CDR3 coding DNA: TGCAGTCTGACAGGGGGCAGGGGCTACACCTTC. Amino acids: CSLTGGRGYTF. The rearrangement links TRBV20-1 to TRBJ1-2, with 10 bases lining up with TRBD1. V was pared by 8 bases and J by 8 bases, with 5 bases of the junction left unmatched. This CDR3 is built from 11 residues. Germline V lookup: CDR1 DFQATT, CDR2 SNEGSKA (reference sequence).

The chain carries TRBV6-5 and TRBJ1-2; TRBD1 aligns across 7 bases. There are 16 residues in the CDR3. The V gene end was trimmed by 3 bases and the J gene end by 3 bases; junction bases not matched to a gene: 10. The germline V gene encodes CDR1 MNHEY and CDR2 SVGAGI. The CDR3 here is CASSYDRVLLDYGYTF. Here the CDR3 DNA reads TGTGCCAGCAGTTATGACAGGGTCCTTCTGGACTATGGCTACACCTTC.

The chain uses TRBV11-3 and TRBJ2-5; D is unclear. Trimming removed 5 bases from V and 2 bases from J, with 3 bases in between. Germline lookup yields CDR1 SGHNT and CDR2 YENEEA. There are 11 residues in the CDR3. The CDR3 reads CASSTQETQYF. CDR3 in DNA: TGTGCCAGCAGCACACAAGAGACCCAGTACTTC.

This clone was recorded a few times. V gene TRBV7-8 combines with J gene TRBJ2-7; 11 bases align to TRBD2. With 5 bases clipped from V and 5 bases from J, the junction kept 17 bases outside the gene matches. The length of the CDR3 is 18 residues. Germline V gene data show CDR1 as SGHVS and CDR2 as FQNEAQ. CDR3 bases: TGTGCCAGCAGCCCGTGGACTAGCGGGTTAAAGATAACCCACGAGCAGTACTTC. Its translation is CASSPWTSGLKITHEQYF.

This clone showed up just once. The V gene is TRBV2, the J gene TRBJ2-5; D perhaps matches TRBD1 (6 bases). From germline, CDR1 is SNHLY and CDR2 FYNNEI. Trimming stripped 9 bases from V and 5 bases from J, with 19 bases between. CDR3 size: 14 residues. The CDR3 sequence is CARGLGARGETQYF. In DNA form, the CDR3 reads TGTGCCAGGGGTCTCGGGGCGAGGGGGGAGACCCAGTACTTC.

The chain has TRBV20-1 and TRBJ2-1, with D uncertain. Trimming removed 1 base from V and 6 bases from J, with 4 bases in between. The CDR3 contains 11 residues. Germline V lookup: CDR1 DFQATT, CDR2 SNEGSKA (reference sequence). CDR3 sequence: CSARVVNEQFF. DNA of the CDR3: TGCAGTGCTAGAGTCGTCAATGAGCAGTTCTTC.

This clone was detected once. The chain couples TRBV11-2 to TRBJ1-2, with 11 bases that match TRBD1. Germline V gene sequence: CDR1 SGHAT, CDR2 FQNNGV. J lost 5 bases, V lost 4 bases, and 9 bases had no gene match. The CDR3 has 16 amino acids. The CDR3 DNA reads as TGTGCCAGCAGCTCAGATGGACAGGGGGCGGGGTATGGCTACACCTTC. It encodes CASSSDGQGAGYGYTF.

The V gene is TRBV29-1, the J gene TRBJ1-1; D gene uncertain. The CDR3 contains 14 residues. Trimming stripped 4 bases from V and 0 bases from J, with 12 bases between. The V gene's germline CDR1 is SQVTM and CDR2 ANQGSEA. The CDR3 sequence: CSVVVRKMNTEAFF. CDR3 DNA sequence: TGCAGCGTTGTGGTCAGAAAAATGAACACTGAAGCTTTCTTT.

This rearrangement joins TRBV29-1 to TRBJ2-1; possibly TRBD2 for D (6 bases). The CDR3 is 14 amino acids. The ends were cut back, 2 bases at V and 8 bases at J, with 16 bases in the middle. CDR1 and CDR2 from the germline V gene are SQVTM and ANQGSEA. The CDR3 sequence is CSVETYKRAHEQFF. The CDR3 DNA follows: TGCAGCGTTGAAACTTATAAGCGGGCCCATGAGCAGTTCTTC.